These T cell receptor beta chains were read from a single sample in a study of blood T cell repertoires in COVID-19. Using immunoSEQ multiplex PCR, the repertoire was profiled, and TCRdb retains in-frame clones only, with some absent. The top ten hold roughly 2.8% of the sample, which has around 200,000 clones, more than 70% seen once. Sequences were obtained from peripheral blood. All receptors come from a woman older than 75 with active or convalescent COVID-19. The CDR3 runs from the conserved cysteine through the conserved F or W. The order of the fields is CDR3 length, V gene, CDR3 protein.

>13|TRBV12-3/TRBV12-4
CASSLRGNTEAFF
>16|TRBV19
CASRANPGQGAQPQHF
>15|TRBV19
CASSMISGGNEKLFF
>18|TRBV19
CASQMTVNRSSYNSPLHF
>15|TRBV11-2
CASSLRPGELGEQYF
>15|TRBV7-8
CASSLPGQLYNEQFF
>15|TRBV4-2
CASSPGDYSNQPQHF
>13|TRBV4-3
CASSQDLSGELFF
>18|TRBV18
CASSPRFGLAVITGELFF
>18|TRBV6-2/TRBV6-3
CASSYSRSSGGLTDTQYF
>16|TRBV5-1
CASSLAGTGYGNTIYF
>14|TRBV18
CASSPAGVEYEQYF
>15|TRBV7-9
CASSSGQAKTYEQYF
>15|TRBV6-5
CASSYRGGRYEKLFF
>16|TRBV6-5
CASSSVWGGLGNEQFF
>13|TRBV7-9
CASSLLLTDTQYF
>16|TRBV5-6
CASSFLGGVFTDTQYF